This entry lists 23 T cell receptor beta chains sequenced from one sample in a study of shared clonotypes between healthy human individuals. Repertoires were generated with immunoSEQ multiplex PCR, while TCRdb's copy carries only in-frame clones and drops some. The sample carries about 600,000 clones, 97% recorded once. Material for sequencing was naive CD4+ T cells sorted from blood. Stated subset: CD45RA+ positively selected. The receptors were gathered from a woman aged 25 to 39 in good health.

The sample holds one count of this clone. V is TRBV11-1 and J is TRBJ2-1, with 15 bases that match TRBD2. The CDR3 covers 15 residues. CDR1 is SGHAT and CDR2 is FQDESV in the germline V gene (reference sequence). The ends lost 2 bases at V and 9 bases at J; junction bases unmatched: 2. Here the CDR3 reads CASSLRTSGRGEQFF. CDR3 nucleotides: TGTGCCAGCAGCTTACGGACTAGCGGGAGGGGTGAGCAGTTCTTC.

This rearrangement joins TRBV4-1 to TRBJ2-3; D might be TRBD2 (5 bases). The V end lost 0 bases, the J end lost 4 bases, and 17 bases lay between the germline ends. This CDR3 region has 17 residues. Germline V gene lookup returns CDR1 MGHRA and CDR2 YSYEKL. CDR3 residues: CASSQDPPSRVPDTQYF. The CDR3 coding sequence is TGCGCCAGCAGCCAAGATCCCCCTAGCAGAGTACCAGATACGCAGTATTTT.

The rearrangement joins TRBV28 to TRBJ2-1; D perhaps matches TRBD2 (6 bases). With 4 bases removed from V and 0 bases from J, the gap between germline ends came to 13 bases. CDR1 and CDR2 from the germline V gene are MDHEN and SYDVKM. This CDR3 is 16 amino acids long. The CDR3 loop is CASSWRAMSSYNEQFF. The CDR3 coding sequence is TGTGCCAGCAGTTGGAGGGCAATGAGCTCCTACAATGAGCAGTTCTTC.

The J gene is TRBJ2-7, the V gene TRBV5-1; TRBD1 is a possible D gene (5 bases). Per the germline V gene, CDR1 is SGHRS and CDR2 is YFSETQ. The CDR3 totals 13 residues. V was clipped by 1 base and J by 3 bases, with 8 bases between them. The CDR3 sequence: CASSLPGRYEQYF. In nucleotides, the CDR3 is TGCGCCAGCAGCTTGCCAGGGCGCTACGAGCAGTACTTC.

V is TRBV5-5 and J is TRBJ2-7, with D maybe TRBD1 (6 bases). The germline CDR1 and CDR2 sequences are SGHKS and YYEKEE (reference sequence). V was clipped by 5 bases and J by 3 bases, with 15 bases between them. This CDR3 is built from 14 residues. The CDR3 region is CASRAGRTVYEQYF. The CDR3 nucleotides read TGTGCCAGCAGGGCAGGCCGGACAGTCTACGAGCAGTACTTC.

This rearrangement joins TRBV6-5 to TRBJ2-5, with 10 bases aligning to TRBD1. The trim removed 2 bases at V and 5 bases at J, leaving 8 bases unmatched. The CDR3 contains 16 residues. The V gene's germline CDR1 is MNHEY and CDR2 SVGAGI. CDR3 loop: CASSYPDRGLLETQYF. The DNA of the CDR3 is TGTGCCAGCAGTTACCCCGACAGGGGGCTATTGGAGACCCAGTACTTC.

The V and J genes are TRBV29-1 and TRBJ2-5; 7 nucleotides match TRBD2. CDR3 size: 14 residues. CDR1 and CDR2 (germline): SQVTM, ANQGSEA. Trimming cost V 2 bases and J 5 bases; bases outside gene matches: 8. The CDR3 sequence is CSVETRLARETQYF. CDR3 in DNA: TGCAGCGTTGAAACGAGACTAGCCAGGGAGACCCAGTACTTC.

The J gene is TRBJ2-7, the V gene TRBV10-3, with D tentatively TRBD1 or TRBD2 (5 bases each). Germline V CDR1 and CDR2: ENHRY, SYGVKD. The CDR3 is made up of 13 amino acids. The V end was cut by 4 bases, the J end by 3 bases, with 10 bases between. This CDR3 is CAISARDLYEQYF. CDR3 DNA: TGTGCCATCAGTGCCAGGGACCTCTACGAGCAGTACTTC.

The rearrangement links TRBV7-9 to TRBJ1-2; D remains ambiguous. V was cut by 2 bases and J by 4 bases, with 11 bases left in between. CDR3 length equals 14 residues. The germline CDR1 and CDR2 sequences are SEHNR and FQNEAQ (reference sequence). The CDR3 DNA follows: TGTGCCAGCAGCTTAATCGCTGGGTCCTATGGCTACACCTTC. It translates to CASSLIAGSYGYTF.

The DNA of the CDR3 is TGCAGCGTTGTGGGGGCGTCCACCGGGGAGCTGTTTTTT. Translation: CSVVGASTGELFF. This rearrangement joins TRBV29-1 to TRBJ2-2; D is possibly TRBD1 (6 bases). Germline V lookup: CDR1 SQVTM, CDR2 ANQGSEA. V was shortened by 4 bases and J by 4 bases, with 10 bases between the two germline ends. This CDR3 has 13 amino acids.

The CDR3 protein is CASSLGLLAGGAETQYF. The DNA of the CDR3 is TGTGCCAGCAGCTTAGGGTTACTAGCGGGAGGGGCAGAGACCCAGTACTTC. The chain employs TRBV7-6 and TRBJ2-5; 13 positions match TRBD2. Germline CDR1 SGHVS, CDR2 FNYEAQ. The CDR3 totals 17 residues. With V trimmed by 1 base and J by 4 bases, 6 bases remained unmatched. The full variable domain, in which reference TRBV7-6 and TRBJ2-5 provide the parts outside the CDR3, is GAGVSQSPRYKVTKRGQDVALRCDPISGHVSLYWYRQALGQGPEFLTYFNYEAQQDKSGLPNDRFSAERPEGSISTLTIQRTEQRDSAMYRCASSLGLLAGGAETQYFGPGTRLLVL.

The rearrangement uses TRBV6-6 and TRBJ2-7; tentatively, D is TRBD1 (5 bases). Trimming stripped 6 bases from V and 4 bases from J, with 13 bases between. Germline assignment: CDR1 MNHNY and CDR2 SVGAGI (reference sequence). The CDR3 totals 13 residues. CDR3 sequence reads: CASSSVGVYEQYF. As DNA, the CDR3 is TGTGCCAGCAGCTCCGTAGGGGTATACGAGCAGTACTTC.

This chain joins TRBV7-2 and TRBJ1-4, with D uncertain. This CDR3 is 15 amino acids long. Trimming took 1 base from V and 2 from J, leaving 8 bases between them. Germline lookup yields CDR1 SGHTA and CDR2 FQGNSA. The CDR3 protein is CASSLVAETNEKLFF. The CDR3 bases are TGTGCCAGCAGCTTAGTCGCAGAGACTAATGAAAAACTGTTTTTT.

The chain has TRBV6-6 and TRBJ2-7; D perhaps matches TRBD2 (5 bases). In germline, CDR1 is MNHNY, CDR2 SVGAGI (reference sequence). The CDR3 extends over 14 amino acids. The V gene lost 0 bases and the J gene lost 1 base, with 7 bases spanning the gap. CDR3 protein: CASSYSEVSYEQYF. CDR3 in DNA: TGTGCCAGCAGTTACTCGGAGGTATCCTACGAGCAGTACTTC.

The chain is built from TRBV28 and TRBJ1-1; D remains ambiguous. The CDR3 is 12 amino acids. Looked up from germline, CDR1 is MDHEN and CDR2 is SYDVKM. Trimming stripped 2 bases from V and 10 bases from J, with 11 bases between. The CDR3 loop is CASSLLGSGAFF. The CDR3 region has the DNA TGTGCCAGCAGTTTACTGGGGTCGGGAGCTTTCTTT.

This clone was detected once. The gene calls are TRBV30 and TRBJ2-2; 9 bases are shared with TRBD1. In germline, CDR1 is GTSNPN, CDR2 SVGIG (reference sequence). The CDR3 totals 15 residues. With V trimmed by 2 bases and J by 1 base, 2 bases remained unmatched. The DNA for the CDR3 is TGTGCCTGGAGTTTGGGACAGGGGAACACCGGGGAGCTGTTTTTT. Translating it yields CAWSLGQGNTGELFF.

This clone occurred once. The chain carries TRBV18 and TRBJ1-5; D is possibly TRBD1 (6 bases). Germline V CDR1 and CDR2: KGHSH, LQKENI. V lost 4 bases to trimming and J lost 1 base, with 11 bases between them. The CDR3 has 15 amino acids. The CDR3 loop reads CASSLTGTSNQPQHF. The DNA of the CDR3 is TGTGCCAGCTCACTTACAGGGACGAGCAATCAGCCCCAGCATTTT.

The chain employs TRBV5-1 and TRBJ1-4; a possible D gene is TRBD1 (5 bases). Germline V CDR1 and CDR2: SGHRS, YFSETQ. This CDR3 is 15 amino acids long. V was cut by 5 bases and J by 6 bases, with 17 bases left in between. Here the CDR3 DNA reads TGCGCCAGCAGTTCAGAGGGGTATCGGCATGAAAAACTGTTTTTT. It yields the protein CASSSEGYRHEKLFF.

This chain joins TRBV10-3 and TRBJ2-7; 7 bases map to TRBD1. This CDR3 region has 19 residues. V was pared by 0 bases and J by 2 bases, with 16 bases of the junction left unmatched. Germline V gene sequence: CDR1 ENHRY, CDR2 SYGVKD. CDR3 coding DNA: TGTGCCATCAGTGAGTCTGAGTTAGACAGGGTAGACCTGACCTACGAGCAGTACTTC. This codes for CAISESELDRVDLTYEQYF.

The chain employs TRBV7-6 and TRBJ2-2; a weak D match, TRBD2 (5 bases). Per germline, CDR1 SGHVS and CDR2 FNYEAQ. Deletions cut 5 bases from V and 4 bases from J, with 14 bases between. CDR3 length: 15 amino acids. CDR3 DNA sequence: TGTGCCAGCAGCCCATCGAGGGTACGCACCGGGGAGCTGTTTTTT. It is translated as CASSPSRVRTGELFF.

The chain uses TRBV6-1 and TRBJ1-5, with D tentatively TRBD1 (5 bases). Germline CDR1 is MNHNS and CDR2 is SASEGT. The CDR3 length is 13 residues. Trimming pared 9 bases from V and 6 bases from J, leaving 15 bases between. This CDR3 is CASVQGRGQPQHF. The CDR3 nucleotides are TGTGCCAGTGTGCAGGGTCGAGGTCAGCCCCAGCATTTT.

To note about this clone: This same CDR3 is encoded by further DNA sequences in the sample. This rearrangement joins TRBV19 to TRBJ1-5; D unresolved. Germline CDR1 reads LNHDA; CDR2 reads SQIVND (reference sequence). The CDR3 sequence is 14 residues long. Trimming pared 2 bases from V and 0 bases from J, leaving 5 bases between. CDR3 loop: CASSITDSNQPQHF. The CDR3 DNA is TGTGCCAGTAGTATAACTGATAGCAATCAGCCCCAGCATTTT.

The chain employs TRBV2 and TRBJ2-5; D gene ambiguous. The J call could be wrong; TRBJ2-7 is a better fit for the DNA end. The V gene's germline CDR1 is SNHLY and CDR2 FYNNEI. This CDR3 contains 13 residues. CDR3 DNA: TGTGCCAGCAGTGAAGGAGCCTCCTACGAGCAGTACTTC. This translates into CASSEGASYEQYF.